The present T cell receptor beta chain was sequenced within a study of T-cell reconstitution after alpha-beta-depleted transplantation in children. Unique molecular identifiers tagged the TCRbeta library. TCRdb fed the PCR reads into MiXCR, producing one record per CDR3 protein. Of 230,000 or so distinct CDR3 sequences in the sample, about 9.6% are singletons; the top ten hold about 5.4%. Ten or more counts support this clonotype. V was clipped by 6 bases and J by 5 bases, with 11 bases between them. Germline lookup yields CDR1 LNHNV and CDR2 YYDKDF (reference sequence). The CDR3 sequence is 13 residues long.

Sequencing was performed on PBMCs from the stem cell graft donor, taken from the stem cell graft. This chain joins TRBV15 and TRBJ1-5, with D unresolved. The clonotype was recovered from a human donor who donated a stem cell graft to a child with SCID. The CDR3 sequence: CATSRLNDQPQHF. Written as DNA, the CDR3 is TGTGCCACCAGTCGACTTAACGATCAGCCCCAGCATTTT.